Reported below is one TCR beta chain. This clonotype was seen many times. Its antigen specificity is not known. Base quality data are lacking; no much larger clone is found one base away. Per the germline V gene (reference sequence), DFQATT is the CDR1 and SNEGSKA is the CDR2. After removal of 5 bases from V and 2 bases from J, the junction retains 14 bases not matched to a gene. The CDR3, from cysteine to phenylalanine, totals 17 residues. Here the CDR3 DNA is all that survives: 51 bases in frame from base 1. To synthesize cDNA, template-switch 5'RACE was performed with a primer carrying a 10-nucleotide random unique molecular identifier so that each TCR transcript was tagged. Every sequencing run covered 15-18 subjects and yielded more than 160 million TCR-beta sequences. The RNeasy kit was used for extraction of total RNA. The KAPA Real-time Library Amplification kit was used to amplify TCR-beta VDJ regions with primers targeting the TCR constant region and the 5'RACE anchor. A first PCR added sample indexes and Illumina adaptors, and a second PCR then raised library yield. After Ampure bead purification, the TCR product of roughly 650 bp was size-selected on a 2% E-gel SizeSelection system. Before pooling, library quality was assessed on a Bioanalyzer, concentration was determined with Qubit, and library quantification was performed with the Kapa Library Quantification kit. An Illumina HiSeq 2500 was used to sequence the libraries paired-end at 2 x 150 bp. To increase sequence diversity, 25-30% phiX was spiked into each library pool. Under the source paper's analysis protocol: The quality-filtered reads were processed with the UMI-based MiGEC pipeline, whose error correction step removed more than 85% of the raw TCR sequences. IMGT germline references were used for alignment of VDJ genes, and clonotypes were defined by a unique CDR3 amino acid sequence together with V-J genes. VDJtools evaluated clonal expansion, Shannon diversity and CDR3 relatedness (CalcPairwiseDistances, ClusterSamples); CLCbio workbench built phylogenetic trees. Expanded clones were defined as having at least 8 unique UMIs, based on coefficient-of-variation modelling across technical triplicates. TCRdb trimmed public reads at Q25 via fastp, called clones via MiXCR and kept in-frame beta chains. Entries that share a CDR3 protein sequence are merged under the most common genes and DNA. The V and J calls, along with clone size, are taken from TCRdb and not from the paper's own processing. The sample yields around 83,000 distinct CDR3 sequences; 14% were counted once. About 6.8% of the sample goes to the ten largest clones.

This entry is derived from a study of neurological immune-mediated disorders (dated by TCRdb to about 2019). Turning to the overall study: Using UMI-based sequencing, the study compared peripheral blood TCR-beta repertoires from patients with HTLV-I-associated myelopathy (HAM/TSP), patients with multiple sclerosis, and healthy controls. The roughly 110 TCR-beta libraries included longitudinal samples, technical triplicates and paired sorted CD4+ and CD8+ T-cell subsets alongside PBMC samples. The cohort comprised some 71 subjects: some 15 HAM/TSP patients, around 35 multiple sclerosis patients and around 20 healthy controls.

Blood bank volunteers in Maryland, USA served as the healthy controls. For unsorted PBMC libraries, 2 million PBMCs were used after storage in RNAlater at -80 degrees C until RNA extraction. Peripheral blood underwent Ficoll-Hypaque density gradient centrifugation to isolate PBMCs, which were then cryopreserved in liquid nitrogen. General conclusions and limits of the study: TCR clonal expansion was highest in HAM/TSP patients and lowest in MS patients, with MS patients falling below even healthy controls. No identical CDR3 amino acid sequences were found to be shared among expanded clones across subjects, suggesting that TCR-beta repertoires were private in all groups.

The receptor comes from a woman in her 50s in good health. This chain is built from TRBV20-1 and TRBJ2-1, with 8 central nucleotides matching TRBD2. The sequenced material came from PBMCs. The DNA is TGCAGTGCTCTCTTTTTTGGTAGCGGGACGACCTACAATGAGCAGTTCTTC. It encodes CSALFFGSGTTYNEQFF.